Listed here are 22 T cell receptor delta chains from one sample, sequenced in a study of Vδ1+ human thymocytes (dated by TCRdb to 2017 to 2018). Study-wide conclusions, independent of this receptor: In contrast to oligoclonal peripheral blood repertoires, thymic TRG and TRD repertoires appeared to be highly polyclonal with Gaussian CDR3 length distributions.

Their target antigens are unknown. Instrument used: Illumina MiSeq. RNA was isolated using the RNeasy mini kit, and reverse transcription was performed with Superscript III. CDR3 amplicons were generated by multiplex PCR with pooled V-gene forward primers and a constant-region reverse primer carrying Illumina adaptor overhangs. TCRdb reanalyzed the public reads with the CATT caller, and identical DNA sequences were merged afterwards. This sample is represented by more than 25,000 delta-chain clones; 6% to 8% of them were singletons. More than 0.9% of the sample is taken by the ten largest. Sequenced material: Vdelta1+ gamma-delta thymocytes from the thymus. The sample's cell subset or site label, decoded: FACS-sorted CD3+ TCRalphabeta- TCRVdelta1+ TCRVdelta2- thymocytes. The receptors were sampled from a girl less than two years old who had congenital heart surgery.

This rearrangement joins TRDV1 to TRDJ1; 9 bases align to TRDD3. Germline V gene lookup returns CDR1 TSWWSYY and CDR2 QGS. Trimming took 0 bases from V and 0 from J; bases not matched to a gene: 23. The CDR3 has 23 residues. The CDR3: CALGELGSAPYWGTLGDTDKLIF. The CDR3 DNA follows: TGTGCTCTTGGGGAACTGGGCTCCGCCCCTTACTGGGGGACACTTGGGGACACCGATAAACTCATCTTT.

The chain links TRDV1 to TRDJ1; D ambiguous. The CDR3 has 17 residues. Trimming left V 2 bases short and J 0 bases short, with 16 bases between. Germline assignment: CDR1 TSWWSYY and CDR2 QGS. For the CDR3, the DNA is TGTGCTCTTGGGGAAAAAATTTACGATGCGTACACCGATAAACTCATCTTT. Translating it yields CALGEKIYDAYTDKLIF.

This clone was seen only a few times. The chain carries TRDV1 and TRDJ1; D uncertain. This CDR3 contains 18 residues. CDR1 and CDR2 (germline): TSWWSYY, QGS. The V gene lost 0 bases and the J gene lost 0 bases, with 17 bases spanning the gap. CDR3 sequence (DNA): TGTGCTCTTGGGGAACTGGTGGCAACTTGTAAGTACACCGATAAACTCATCTTT. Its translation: CALGELVATCKYTDKLIF.

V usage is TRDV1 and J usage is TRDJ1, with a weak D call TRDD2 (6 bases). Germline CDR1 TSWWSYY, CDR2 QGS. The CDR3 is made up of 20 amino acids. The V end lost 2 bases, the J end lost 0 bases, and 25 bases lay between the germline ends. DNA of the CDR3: TGTGCTCTTGGGGAAGATACCGCCTTCCACATCGACCTGTACACCGATAAACTCATCTTT. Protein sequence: CALGEDTAFHIDLYTDKLIF.

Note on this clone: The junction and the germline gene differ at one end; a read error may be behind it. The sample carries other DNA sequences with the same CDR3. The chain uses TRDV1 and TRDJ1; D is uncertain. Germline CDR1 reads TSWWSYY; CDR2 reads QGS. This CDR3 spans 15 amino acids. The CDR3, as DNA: TGTGCTCTTGGGGTATTAGATTCCCGCTACGTTAAACTAATCTTT. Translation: CALGVLDSRYVKLIF.

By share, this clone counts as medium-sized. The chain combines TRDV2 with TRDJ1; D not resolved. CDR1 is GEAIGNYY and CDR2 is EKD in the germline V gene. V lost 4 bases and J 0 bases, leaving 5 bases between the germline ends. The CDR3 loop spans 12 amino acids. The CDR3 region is CACEEYTDKLIF. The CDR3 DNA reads TGTGCCTGTGAAGAGTACACCGATAAACTCATCTTT.

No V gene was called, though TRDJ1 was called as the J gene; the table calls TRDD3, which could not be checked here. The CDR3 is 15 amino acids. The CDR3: CALGETPGDTSKLIF. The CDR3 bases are TGTGCTCTTGGGGAAACCCCGGGGGATACCTCTAAACTCATCTTT.

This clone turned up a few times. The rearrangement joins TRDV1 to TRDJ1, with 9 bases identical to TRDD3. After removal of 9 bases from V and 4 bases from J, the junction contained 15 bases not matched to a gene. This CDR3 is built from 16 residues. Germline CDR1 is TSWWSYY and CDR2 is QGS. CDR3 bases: TGTGCTCTCCCCGTCTCCTTCCATGGGGGATACGATAAACTCATCTTT. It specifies CALPVSFHGGYDKLIF.

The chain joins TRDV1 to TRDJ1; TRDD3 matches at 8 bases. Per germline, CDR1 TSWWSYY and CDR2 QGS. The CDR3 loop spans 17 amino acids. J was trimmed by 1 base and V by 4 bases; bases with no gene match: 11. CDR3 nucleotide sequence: TGTGCTCTTGGGGGACCGGGGGATAGAAGAAGCACCGATAAACTCATCTTT. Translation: CALGGPGDRRSTDKLIF.

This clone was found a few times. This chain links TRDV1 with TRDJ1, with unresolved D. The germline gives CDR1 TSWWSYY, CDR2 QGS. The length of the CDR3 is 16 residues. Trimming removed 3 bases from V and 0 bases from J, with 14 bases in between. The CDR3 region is CALGEPIGMHTDKLIF. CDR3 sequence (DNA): TGTGCTCTTGGGGAGCCAATCGGAATGCACACCGATAAACTCATCTTT.

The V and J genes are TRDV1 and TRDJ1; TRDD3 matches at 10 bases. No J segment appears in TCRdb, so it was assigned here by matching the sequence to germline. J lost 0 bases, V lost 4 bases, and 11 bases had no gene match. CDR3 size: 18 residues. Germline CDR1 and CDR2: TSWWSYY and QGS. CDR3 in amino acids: CALGADARGIRYTDKLIF. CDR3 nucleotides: TGTGCTCTTGGGGCCGATGCCCGGGGGATACGGTACACCGATAAACTCATCTTT.

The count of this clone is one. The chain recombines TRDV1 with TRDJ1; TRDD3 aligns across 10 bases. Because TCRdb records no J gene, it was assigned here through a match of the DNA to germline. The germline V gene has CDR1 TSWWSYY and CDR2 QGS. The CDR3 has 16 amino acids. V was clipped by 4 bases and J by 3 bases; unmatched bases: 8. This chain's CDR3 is CALGAICTGGSDKLIF. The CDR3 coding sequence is TGTGCTCTTGGGGCCATATGTACTGGGGGATCCGATAAACTCATCTTT.

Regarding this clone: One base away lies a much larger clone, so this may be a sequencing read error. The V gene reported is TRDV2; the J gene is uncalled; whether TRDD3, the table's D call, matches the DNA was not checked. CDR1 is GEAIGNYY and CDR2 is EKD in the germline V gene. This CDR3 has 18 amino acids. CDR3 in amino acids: CSCDTGYGRSWDTRQMFF. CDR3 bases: TGTTCCTGTGACACCGGATACGGGAGGTCCTGGGACACCCGACAGATGTTCTTC.

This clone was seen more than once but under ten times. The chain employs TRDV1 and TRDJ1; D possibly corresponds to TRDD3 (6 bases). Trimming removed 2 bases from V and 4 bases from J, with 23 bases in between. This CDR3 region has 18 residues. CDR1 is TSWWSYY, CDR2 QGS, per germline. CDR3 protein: CALGEWAPTLVLGDKLIF. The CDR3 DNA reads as TGTGCTCTTGGGGAATGGGCACCTACGCTAGTACTGGGCGATAAACTCATCTTT.

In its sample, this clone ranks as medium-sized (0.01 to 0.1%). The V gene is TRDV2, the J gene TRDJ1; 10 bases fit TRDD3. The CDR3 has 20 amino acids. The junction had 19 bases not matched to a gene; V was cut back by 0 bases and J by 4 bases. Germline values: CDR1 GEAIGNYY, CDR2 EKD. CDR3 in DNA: TGTGCCTGTGACACCGAATGGGCTGGGGGATATATACGCGTATTCGATAAACTCATCTTT. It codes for CACDTEWAGGYIRVFDKLIF.

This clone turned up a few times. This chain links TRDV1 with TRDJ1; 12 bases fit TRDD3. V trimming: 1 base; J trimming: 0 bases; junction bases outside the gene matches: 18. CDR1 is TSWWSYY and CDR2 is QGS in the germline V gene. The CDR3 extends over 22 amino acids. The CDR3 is CALGEPTLGDTPNRYYTDKLIF. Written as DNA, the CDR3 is TGTGCTCTTGGGGAACCAACTCTGGGGGATACGCCAAACCGTTATTACACCGATAAACTCATCTTT.

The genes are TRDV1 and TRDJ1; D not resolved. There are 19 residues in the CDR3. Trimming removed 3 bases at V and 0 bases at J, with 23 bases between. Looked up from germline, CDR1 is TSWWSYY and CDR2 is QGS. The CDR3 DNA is TGTGCTCTTGGGGAGAACCCCGCCCCCTATTGCCGTTACACCGATAAACTCATCTTT. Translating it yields CALGENPAPYCRYTDKLIF.

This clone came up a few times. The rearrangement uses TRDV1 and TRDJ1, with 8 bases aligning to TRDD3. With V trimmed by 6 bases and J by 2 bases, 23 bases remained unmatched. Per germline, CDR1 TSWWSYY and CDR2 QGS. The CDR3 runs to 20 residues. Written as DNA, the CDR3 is TGTGCTCTTGGCCACACTCCACTGGGGGGTGGGGGAAATCATACCGATAAACTCATCTTT. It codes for CALGHTPLGGGGNHTDKLIF.

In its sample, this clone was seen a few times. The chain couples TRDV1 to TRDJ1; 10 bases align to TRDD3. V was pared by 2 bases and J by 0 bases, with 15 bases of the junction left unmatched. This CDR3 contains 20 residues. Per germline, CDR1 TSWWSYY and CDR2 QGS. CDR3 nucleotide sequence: TGTGCTCTTGGGGAAGGCCTTCGGGGGATACGCCCCAGGTACACCGATAAACTCATCTTT. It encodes CALGEGLRGIRPRYTDKLIF.

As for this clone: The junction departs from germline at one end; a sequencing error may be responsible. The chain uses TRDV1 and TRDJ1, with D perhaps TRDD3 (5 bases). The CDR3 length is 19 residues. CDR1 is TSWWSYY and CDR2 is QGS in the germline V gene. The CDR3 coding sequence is TGTGCCCTTGGGGAGGACCTGGGATCATTGGCTGGGAACACCGATAAACTCATCTTT. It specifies CALGEDLGSLAGNTDKLIF.

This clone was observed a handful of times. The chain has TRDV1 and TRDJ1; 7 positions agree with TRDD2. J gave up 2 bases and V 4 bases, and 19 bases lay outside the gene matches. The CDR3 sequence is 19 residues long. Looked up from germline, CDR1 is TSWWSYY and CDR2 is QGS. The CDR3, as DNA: TGTGCTCTTGGGGTCCAATTCCTACGTAGTACTGGCGCTACCGATAAACTCATCTTT. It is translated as CALGVQFLRSTGATDKLIF.

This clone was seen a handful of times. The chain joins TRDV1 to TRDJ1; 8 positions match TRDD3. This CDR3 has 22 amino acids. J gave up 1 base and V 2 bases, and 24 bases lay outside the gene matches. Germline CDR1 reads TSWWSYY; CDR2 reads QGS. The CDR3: CALGEGTDLRGDTKRSTDKLIF. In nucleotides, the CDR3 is TGTGCTCTTGGGGAAGGTACCGACCTACGAGGGGATACAAAACGTAGCACCGATAAACTCATCTTT.